Sequencing of this TCR beta chain was carried out in a study of Ad26.COV2.S vaccination and SARS-CoV-2 variants. Turning to the study itself: Recipients of Ad26.COV2.S got it intramuscularly, once or twice 56 days apart.

Stated treatment: some 20 received Ad26.COV2.S at low or high dose, single or two shots; about 5 received placebo; per-sample allocation not given. On day 63 after the first injection, vaccine and placebo recipients gave samples. The vaccine antigen was prefusion-stabilized Wuhan SARS-CoV-2 spike. Using immunoSEQ multiplex PCR, the repertoire was profiled, and TCRdb retains in-frame clones only, with some absent. Of about 680,000 clones in the sample, roughly 90% are singletons; the top ten hold approximately 1.5%. This CDR3 comprises 13 residues. With 4 bases removed from V and 3 bases from J, the gap between germline ends came to 10 bases. From germline, CDR1 is SGHTA and CDR2 FQGNSA.

This TCR derives from a person aged 18-60 years who received the Ad26.COV2.S COVID-19 vaccine or a placebo. The specimen was peripheral blood, collected in a trial of Ad26.COV2.S vaccine versus placebo. The chain uses TRBV7-2 and TRBJ2-7, with a possible D match to TRBD1 (6 bases). CDR3 loop: CASSYLQGYEQYF. DNA for the CDR3: TGTGCCAGCAGCTACCTACAGGGCTACGAGCAGTACTTC. The variable domain in full, completed from reference TRBV7-2 and TRBJ2-7, reads GAGVSQSPSNKVTEKGKDVELRCDPISGHTALYWYRQSLGQGLEFLIYFQGNSAPDKSGLPSDRFSAERTGGSVSTLTIQRTQQEDSAVYLCASSYLQGYEQYFGPGTRLTVT.